This T cell receptor (beta chain) was captured in a study of blood T cell repertoires in COVID-19. J lost 4 bases, V lost 7 bases, and 16 bases had no gene match. The CDR3 is 18 residues long. Germline V lookup: CDR1 SGHVS, CDR2 FNYEAQ. Produced via immunoSEQ multiplex PCR; TCRdb's table is partial and in-frame only. This table holds some 150,000 clones, approximately 87% found once. The receptor's source is a woman under 40 with acute COVID-19. Sequences were obtained from PBMCs or T cells enriched from blood (not recorded which). The rearrangement joins TRBV7-6 to TRBJ2-3; 11 nucleotides agree with TRBD2. This chain's CDR3 is CASTPSAPASGRSDTQYF. In DNA form, the CDR3 reads TGTGCCAGCACCCCTAGTGCCCCGGCTAGCGGGAGGTCAGATACGCAGTATTTT.